This TCR beta chain was sequenced in a study of cytomegalovirus exposure and HLA in healthy donors. The V and J ends lost 6 bases and 4 bases respectively, with 12 bases between them. Germline loops: CDR1 MGHRA, CDR2 YSYEKL. The length of the CDR3 is 14 residues. Study-level results: In vitro data verified a few CMV-associated chains as specific for CMV antigens.

This clone was detected a few times. No antigen is known for it. The PCR employed 60 Vbeta primers together with 13 Jbeta primers. The method was immunoSEQ multiplex PCR; TCRdb's version includes in-frame clones alone and lacks a portion of them. This table holds under 130,000 clones, approximately 16% found once. Sequencing input: PBMCs. This chain uses TRBV4-1 with TRBJ2-2, with TRBD1 as a possible D gene (5 bases). The clonotype originates from a female donor in good health and CMV-seronegative. The CDR3 DNA reads as TGCGCCAGCAGACCCACAGGTGGCACCGGGGAGCTGTTTTTT. Its protein product is CASRPTGGTGELFF.